This TCR beta chain appears in the sequencing data of a study of shared clonotypes between healthy human individuals. TCRdb's copy holds only in-frame clones and misses some; the assay was immunoSEQ multiplex PCR. This sample has 490,000 or so clones, with around 79% found just once. Per germline, CDR1 SGHAT and CDR2 FQNNGV. V lost 5 bases, J lost 11 bases, and 19 bases stayed unmatched. The CDR3 spans 16 residues. Sequencing was done on a sample of PBMCs. The rearrangement uses TRBV11-2 and TRBJ2-7; TRBD2 matches at 9 bases. This TCR derives from a woman aged 40 to 49 in good health. Some clones in this sample may be carry-over from other donors' samples. The CDR3 DNA follows: TGTGCCAGCAGCACCCCCGGGGGAAGCGGGAGGCTCCCAAAGTACTTC. Amino acid sequence: CASSTPGGSGRLPKYF.